This T cell receptor beta chain emerged from a study of resident and recirculating memory T cells in vitiligo. Study results and caveats: Vitiligo lesions lacked a unique dominant clone, and clonality varied.

This CDR3 spans 15 amino acids. V shed 7 bases and J shed 0 bases, with 15 bases lying between them. The germline V gene encodes CDR1 MNHNY and CDR2 SVGAGI (reference sequence). Patients had received no treatment within the previous three months. The table lists this clone with a count of one. Antigen unknown. Profiled with immunoSEQ multiplex PCR; TCRdb holds only in-frame clones, not every one. Among around 38,000 clones listed, about 93% were seen once. This chain uses TRBV6-6 with TRBJ2-5, with D possibly being TRBD2 (6 bases). Sequences were obtained from blood. This clonotype originated in a male donor with vitiligo. In nucleotides, the CDR3 is TGTGCCAGCACCGCAGCGGGCGAGTACCAAGAGACCCAGTACTTC. It codes for CASTAAGEYQETQYF.